This is a list of T cell receptor beta chains from one sample in a study of blood T cell repertoires in COVID-19. Here immunoSEQ multiplex PCR was the method, and the copy in TCRdb shows in-frame clones only, minus some. The sample consists of roughly 66,000 clones, 82% of them appearing once. Sequences were obtained from peripheral blood. These receptors were taken from a man aged 55-75 years with acute or convalescent COVID-19. Both conserved end residues are part of each CDR3. The D gene is left open where the match is weak. Size is stated for part of the rows, as once, few or many counts, or as a class when the clone is expanded.

d_gene	abundance	v_gene	j_gene	CDR3nt	CDR3aa
TRBD1	-	TRBV6-6	TRBJ2-7	TGTGCCAGCAGTCTACTCCGGACAGGGGGCCACGAGCAGTACTTC	CASSLLRTGGHEQYF
TRBD2	-	TRBV7-2	TRBJ2-1	TGTGCCAGCATCGCCCGGCTAGCGGGGCACAATGAGCAGTTCTTC	CASIARLAGHNEQFF
-	once	TRBV12-3/TRBV12-4	TRBJ1-3	TGTGCCAGCAGTTTCGGGACACTTTATTTT	CASSFGTLYF
-	-	TRBV3-1/TRBV3-2	TRBJ2-3	TGTGCCAGCAGCCAGAGGGGGACAAGGGACACAGATACGCAGTATTTT	CASSQRGTRDTDTQYF
-	-	TRBV5-6	TRBJ2-7	TGTGCCAGCAGCTTGACAAGCTCCTACGAGCAGTACTTC	CASSLTSSYEQYF
TRBD1	-	TRBV7-2	TRBJ1-2	TGTGCCAGCAGCTCTACAGGGGGCGCGGTTGGAGGCTACACCTTC	CASSSTGGAVGGYTF
-	-	TRBV9	TRBJ2-5	TGTGCCAGCAGCGTAGCCGGGGGAGTCCCCCAAGAGACCCAGTACTTC	CASSVAGGVPQETQYF
-	-	TRBV5-1	TRBJ2-1	TGCGCCAGCAGCCCCGCGGGGTCCAGGGGGAATGAGCAGTTCTTC	CASSPAGSRGNEQFF
TRBD1	-	TRBV5-1	TRBJ2-7	TGCGCCAGCAGCCTAAGTCCCGGGACAGGGTCGGAGCAGTACTTC	CASSLSPGTGSEQYF
-	-	TRBV24-1	TRBJ2-3	TGTGCCACCAGTGACCCAACTAGCCCGGGCACAGATACGCAGTATTTT	CATSDPTSPGTDTQYF
-	-	TRBV27	TRBJ1-1	TGTGCCAGCAGTTTATTACAGGGATCTGAAGCTTTCTTT	CASSLLQGSEAFF
TRBD1	-	TRBV4-2	TRBJ1-5	TGTGCCAGCAGCCAAGACAGGGGGCAAGGTCAGCCCCAGCATTTT	CASSQDRGQGQPQHF
-	-	TRBV5-8	TRBJ2-2	TGTGCCAGCAGCTTGGTGCAGGGGACCGGGGAGCTGTTTTTT	CASSLVQGTGELFF
TRBD1	few	TRBV7-8	TRBJ1-5	TGTGCCAGCAGCGAACAGGGGACCAATCAGCCCCAGCATTTT	CASSEQGTNQPQHF
-	-	TRBV11-2	TRBJ2-1	TGTGCCAGCAGTCACGGGGTCCCCAATGAGCAGTTCTTC	CASSHGVPNEQFF
-	-	TRBV5-6	TRBJ1-2	TGTGCCAGCAGCTTGGGGGGTTCCAGGGGAGTCTATGGCTACACCTTC	CASSLGGSRGVYGYTF
TRBD1	-	TRBV3-1/TRBV3-2	TRBJ2-7	TGTGCCAGCAGCCCGTCCATGCGACAGGGGGATCGAGAGCAGTACTTC	CASSPSMRQGDREQYF
TRBD1	-	TRBV24-1	TRBJ2-3	TGTGCCACCAGTGGCACAGGGGTTTGGAGCACAGATACGCAGTATTTT	CATSGTGVWSTDTQYF
TRBD2	-	TRBV5-4	TRBJ2-1	TGTGCCAGCAGGATAGCGGGGGGGATCCGGAATGAGCAGTTCTTC	CASRIAGGIRNEQFF
TRBD1	-	TRBV2	TRBJ2-2	TGTGCCAGCCCGCGAACAGGGGGCGTCACCGGGGAGCTGTTTTTT	CASPRTGGVTGELFF
-	few	TRBV7-9	TRBJ1-3	TGTGCCAGCAGCTTAGGAACAGCCTCTGGAAACACCATATATTTT	CASSLGTASGNTIYF
TRBD2	-	TRBV15	TRBJ2-5	TGTGCCACCAGCAGAACCTGGCGAGGGGAGGGAAGAGAGACCCAGTACTTC	CATSRTWRGEGRETQYF
-	-	TRBV5-1	TRBJ1-1	TGCGCCAGCACTATTGGACAGAGGGCATTGCGCACTGAAGCTTTCTTT	CASTIGQRALRTEAFF
-	-	TRBV5-5	TRBJ2-2	TGTGCCAGCAGCTTGGGAGGGACCGGGGAGCTGTTTTTT	CASSLGGTGELFF
-	-	TRBV19	TRBJ2-1	TGTGCCAGTAGTCCTCAGGAGGGCCTGGGTAATGAGCAGTTCTTC	CASSPQEGLGNEQFF
-	-	TRBV6-2/TRBV6-3	TRBJ2-1	TGTGCCAGCAGTCCGACAGGCGGCTCCTACAATGAGCAGTTCTTC	CASSPTGGSYNEQFF
TRBD1	once	TRBV5-5	TRBJ1-4	TGTGCCAGCAGCTCCCGACAGGGGACAACTAATGAAAAACTGTTTTTT	CASSSRQGTTNEKLFF
-	-	TRBV18	TRBJ2-3	TGTGCCAGCTCACCACGGTTACCGACAGGAGATACGCAGTATTTT	CASSPRLPTGDTQYF
-	-	TRBV5-4	TRBJ2-5	TGTGCCAGCAGCTTGGGAGGCAGACAAGAGACCCAGTACTTC	CASSLGGRQETQYF
-	-	TRBV7-2	TRBJ1-1	TGTGCCAGCAGCTTGGGGCGGCTTTTGAACACTGAAGCTTTCTTT	CASSLGRLLNTEAFF
-	few	TRBV7-9	TRBJ2-7	TGTGCCAGCAGCTTAGGTAGACGGACAGAGGACTACGAGCAGTACTTC	CASSLGRRTEDYEQYF
TRBD2	-	TRBV18	TRBJ2-2	TGTGCCAGCTCAGAGTTAGCGGGGGAGAACACCGGGGAGCTGTTTTTT	CASSELAGENTGELFF
-	-	TRBV12-3/TRBV12-4	TRBJ1-3	TGTGCCGGGGGGAGCTCTGGAAACACCATATATTTT	CAGGSSGNTIYF
-	-	TRBV12-3/TRBV12-4	TRBJ1-3	TGTGCCAGCAGTCCAGGGTCGATCATATATTTT	CASSPGSIIYF
-	-	TRBV6-4	TRBJ2-1	TGTGCCAGCAGTGTACAGCCTTACAATGAGCAGTTCTTC	CASSVQPYNEQFF
TRBD1	few	TRBV14	TRBJ1-4	TGTGCCAGCAGCCAAGGGGACAGGGCGCGTAGAGAAAAACTGTTTTTT	CASSQGDRARREKLFF
-	-	TRBV4-2	TRBJ1-2	TGTGCCAGCAGCCAAGGGGACCGGGACTCCTATGGCTACACCTTC	CASSQGDRDSYGYTF
-	-	TRBV12-5	TRBJ2-1	TGTGCTAGTGGTTTCTGGACAGAGCCCATCTTC	CASGFWTEPIF
-	-	TRBV9	TRBJ2-7	TGTGCCAGCAGCGCAGGACAGAACTACGAGCAGTACTTC	CASSAGQNYEQYF
-	-	TRBV5-5	TRBJ1-2	TGTGCCAGCAGCCCCGACGGCCAGGTCGGTATCTACACCTTC	CASSPDGQVGIYTF
-	-	TRBV4-3	TRBJ1-5	TGCGCCAGCAGCCAAGATAGGGGAAAGCCCCAGCATTTT	CASSQDRGKPQHF
TRBD1	once	TRBV12-5	TRBJ1-5	TGTGCTAGTGGTTTGGGACAGGGAAATCAGCCCCAGCATTTT	CASGLGQGNQPQHF
-	-	TRBV7-6	TRBJ1-4	TGTGCCAGCAGCGTGGACTCAACTAATGAAAAACTGTTTTTT	CASSVDSTNEKLFF
TRBD1	-	TRBV10-3	TRBJ1-1	TGTGCCATCAGTTCCGGGCAGGGGGACACTGAAGCTTTCTTT	CAISSGQGDTEAFF
TRBD2	-	TRBV5-6	TRBJ2-3	TGTGCCAGCAGCCTCATCCCGACTAGCGGGGAAACAGATACGCAGTATTTT	CASSLIPTSGETDTQYF